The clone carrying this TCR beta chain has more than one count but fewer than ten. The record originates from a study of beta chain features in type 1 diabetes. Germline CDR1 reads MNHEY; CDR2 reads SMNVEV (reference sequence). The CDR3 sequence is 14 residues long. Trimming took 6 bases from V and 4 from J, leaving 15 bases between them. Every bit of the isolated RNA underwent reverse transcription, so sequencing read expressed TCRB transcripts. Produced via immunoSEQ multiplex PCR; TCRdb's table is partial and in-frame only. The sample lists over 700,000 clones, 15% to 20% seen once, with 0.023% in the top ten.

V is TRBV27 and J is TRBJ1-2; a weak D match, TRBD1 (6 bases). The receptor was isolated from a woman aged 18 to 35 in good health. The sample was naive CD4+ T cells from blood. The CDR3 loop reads CASSLDSGLYGYTF. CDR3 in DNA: TGTGCCAGCAGCCTGGACAGTGGGCTCTATGGCTACACCTTC.